The table lists the clone carrying this T cell receptor beta chain with many counts. The antigen remains undetermined. Each patient came to thyroid surgery without any prior treatment (of any kind). The record originates from a study of metastatic and nonmetastatic thyroid tumors. J lost 7 bases, V lost 0 bases, and 8 bases had no gene match. The CDR3 has 15 amino acids. The germline CDR1 and CDR2 sequences are GTSNPN and SVGIG (reference sequence). Study observations and caveats: As reported, TCR beta diversity in blood and tumor was significantly higher in malignant thyroid tumors than in benign nodules.

TCRdb used MiXCR to call clones anew from the PCR reads. There are over 45,000 clones in the sample; approximately 20% occur only once, and about 3.8% lies in the top ten. The sequencing sample was made of blood. This TCR was sampled from a male donor with papillary thyroid cancer or a benign thyroid nodule (not recorded which). Some clones in this sample may be carry-over from other donors' samples. The chain recombines TRBV30 with TRBJ1-2; 10 bases fit TRBD1. This chain's CDR3 is CAWSVPQTGGRGYTF. In DNA form, the CDR3 reads TGTGCCTGGAGTGTACCCCAGACAGGGGGCCGTGGCTACACCTTC.